This T cell receptor (beta chain) emerged from a study of blood T cell repertoires in COVID-19. CDR1 SEHNR and CDR2 FQNEAQ come from the germline V gene (reference sequence). V was shortened by 0 bases and J by 0 bases, with 3 bases between the two germline ends. The CDR3 contains 15 residues. Using immunoSEQ multiplex PCR, the repertoire was profiled, and TCRdb retains in-frame clones only, with some absent. The data hold roughly 410,000 clones, with around 87% observed a single time. The rearrangement joins TRBV7-9 to TRBJ2-6; D not resolved. The receptor's source is a woman in her sixties with COVID-19, enrolled during active disease. Input material: peripheral blood. CDR3 loop: CASSLASSGANVLTF. CDR3 nucleotides: TGTGCCAGCAGCTTAGCGAGCTCTGGGGCCAACGTCCTGACTTTC.